A single sample is the source of the 24 T cell receptor beta chains below, sequenced in a study of T cell changes during pregnancy in multiple sclerosis. Repertoires were generated with immunoSEQ multiplex PCR, while TCRdb's copy carries only in-frame clones and drops some. The table has roughly 40,000 clones, about 91% seen once. The source was CD4+ T cells from peripheral blood mononuclear cells, collected in the second trimester of pregnancy. These receptor sequences come from a female donor in good health, enrolled as a control in a pregnancy study.

In its sample, this clone was seen once. J is TRBJ2-5 and V is TRBV20-1; D is unresolved. Germline-derived CDR1 and CDR2 are DFQATT and SNEGSKA (reference sequence). CDR3 length: 11 residues. Trimming removed 3 bases from V and 6 bases from J, with 8 bases in between. The CDR3 protein is CSASGAQTQYF. The CDR3 region has the DNA TGCAGTGCTAGTGGTGCGCAGACCCAGTACTTC.

The CDR3 is CASSFSQDWAGGKKTQYF. The CDR3 DNA reads TGTGCCAGCAGCTTCTCCCAAGATTGGGCGGGAGGGAAGAAGACCCAGTACTTC. The J gene is TRBJ2-5, the V gene TRBV7-6, with TRBD2 matching 9 bases. The CDR3 runs 18 residues. Germline V lookup: CDR1 SGHVS, CDR2 FNYEAQ. J lost 6 bases, V lost 3 bases, and 17 bases had no gene match.

The V and J genes are TRBV28 and TRBJ2-5, with 11 bases aligning to TRBD2. The CDR3 has 15 amino acids. Germline assignment: CDR1 MDHEN and CDR2 SYDVKM. V shed 3 bases, J shed 5 bases, and the junction held 5 bases outside the gene matches. The CDR3 DNA is TGTGCCAGCAGTTTGCCTAGCGGGAGGTTGGAGACCCAGTACTTC. Protein sequence: CASSLPSGRLETQYF.

This chain connects TRBV27 to TRBJ2-3; D gene uncertain. Germline CDR1 MNHEY, CDR2 SMNVEV (reference sequence). The CDR3 has 13 amino acids. Trimming removed 6 bases at V and 1 base at J, with 8 bases between. CDR3 bases: TGTGCCAGCAGGAAGACTGGCACAGATACGCAGTATTTT. This codes for CASRKTGTDTQYF.

This rearrangement joins TRBV5-4 to TRBJ2-5, with TRBD2 matching 7 bases. The trim removed 0 bases at V and 11 bases at J, leaving 10 bases unmatched. The CDR3 length is 14 residues. CDR1 and CDR2 from the germline V gene are SGHNT and YYREEE (reference sequence). CDR3 DNA: TGTGCCAGCAGCTTGGTTGGGGATGGGGGAGGGCAGTACTTC. Its protein is CASSLVGDGGGQYF.

The rearrangement uses TRBV19 and TRBJ2-7; 13 nucleotides match TRBD2. The CDR3 loop spans 14 amino acids. After removal of 8 bases from V and 2 bases from J, the junction contained 3 bases not matched to a gene. Germline CDR1 is LNHDA and CDR2 is SQIVND (reference sequence). CDR3: CASQLAGGAYEQYF. Written as DNA, the CDR3 is TGTGCCAGTCAACTAGCGGGAGGGGCCTACGAGCAGTACTTC.

This chain joins TRBV30 and TRBJ2-1; D is unresolved. The V and J ends lost 3 bases and 7 bases respectively, with 10 bases between them. This CDR3 comprises 12 residues. Germline V gives CDR1 GTSNPN, CDR2 SVGIG (reference sequence). The CDR3 DNA is TGTGCCTGGAGCCCAGCGATGAATGAGCAGTTCTTC. Translated, it gives CAWSPAMNEQFF.

This chain links TRBV4-3 with TRBJ2-1; 9 nucleotides align to TRBD2. Germline loops: CDR1 LGHNA, CDR2 YSLEER. The CDR3 loop spans 14 amino acids. The trim removed 1 base at V and 9 bases at J, leaving 4 bases unmatched. CDR3 nucleotides: TGCGCCAGCAGCCAAGTTTTAGCGGGAGTTGAGCAGTTCTTC. Protein product: CASSQVLAGVEQFF.

This chain links TRBV7-6 with TRBJ1-1; TRBD1 might be the D (5 bases). This CDR3 is built from 15 residues. V shed 5 bases and J shed 5 bases, with 18 bases lying between them. Germline CDR1 and CDR2: SGHVS and FNYEAQ. In nucleotides, the CDR3 is TGTGCCAGCAGCACCTGGTATGGGGGAGGGACTGAAGCTTTCTTT. Amino acids: CASSTWYGGGTEAFF.

V and J are TRBV9 and TRBJ2-2, with 9 bases identical to TRBD1. Per germline, CDR1 SGDLS and CDR2 YYNGEE. V shed 3 bases, J shed 6 bases, and the junction held 9 bases outside the gene matches. The CDR3 has 16 residues. The CDR3 sequence: CASSEGGTGYAGELFF. The CDR3 DNA is TGTGCCAGCAGCGAGGGGGGGACAGGGTACGCCGGGGAGCTGTTTTTT.

This sequence joins TRBV9 and TRBJ2-1, with unresolved D. Trimming shortened V by 2 bases and J by 0 bases, and 6 bases separated the two germline ends. CDR1 SGDLS and CDR2 YYNGEE come from the germline V gene. The CDR3 sequence is 14 residues long. This CDR3 is CASSVVSSYNEQFF. Here the CDR3 DNA reads TGTGCCAGCAGCGTCGTGTCCTCCTACAATGAGCAGTTCTTC. The variable domain in full, completed from reference TRBV9 and TRBJ2-1, reads DSGVTQTPKHLITATGQRVTLRCSPRSGDLSVYWYQQSLDQGLQFLIQYYNGEERAKGNILERFSAQQFPDLHSELNLSSLELGDSALYFCASSVVSSYNEQFFGPGTRLTVL.

This clone was detected only once. This chain uses TRBV5-1 with TRBJ2-1; tentative D call: TRBD2 (6 bases). This CDR3 is 14 amino acids long. The V gene lost 2 bases and the J gene lost 8 bases, with 14 bases spanning the gap. Germline CDR1 and CDR2: SGHRS and YFSETQ. DNA of the CDR3: TGCGCCAGCAGCTTAGCGGGTTTGCCGGATGAGCAGTTCTTC. Protein: CASSLAGLPDEQFF.

V and J are TRBV9 and TRBJ2-5; 9 nucleotides line up with TRBD1. The CDR3 covers 16 residues. Losses at the gene ends were 4 bases for V and 6 bases for J; bases not matched to a gene: 13. Per the germline V gene, CDR1 is SGDLS and CDR2 is YYNGEE. CDR3 protein: CASSPQAGTGIQTQYF. The CDR3 nucleotides read TGTGCCAGCAGCCCTCAAGCCGGGACAGGGATTCAGACCCAGTACTTC.

The chain recombines TRBV18 with TRBJ2-1, with 11 positions matching TRBD2. This CDR3 has 13 amino acids. Germline V gene data show CDR1 as KGHSH and CDR2 as LQKENI. With V trimmed by 8 bases and J by 10 bases, 7 bases remained unmatched. As DNA, the CDR3 is TGTGCCAGCAGGGCCGGACTAGCGGGCGAGCAGTTCTTC. Residues: CASRAGLAGEQFF.

This chain links TRBV21-1 with TRBJ2-1; the table's D call, TRBD2, has no DNA check behind it. TRBV21-1 is labeled a pseudogene. The CDR3 spans 15 residues. For the CDR3, the DNA is TGTGCCAGCAGCAAGCGACTAGCGGTATACAATGAGCAGTTCTTC. Translated: CASSKRLAVYNEQFF.

This clone is a singleton in its sample. The rearrangement links TRBV19 to TRBJ2-7; 8 nucleotides align to TRBD1. V dropped 5 bases and J dropped 3; count of bases not matched to a gene: 9. Germline V gives CDR1 LNHDA, CDR2 SQIVND (reference sequence). CDR3 size: 15 residues. This CDR3 is CASSPYPRGHYEQYF. Here the CDR3 DNA reads TGTGCCAGTAGTCCCTACCCCAGGGGGCACTACGAGCAGTACTTC.

This chain uses TRBV7-9 with TRBJ2-1; D ambiguous. Germline loops: CDR1 SEHNR, CDR2 FQNEAQ (reference sequence). V lost 5 bases and J lost 8, with 19 bases in between. CDR3 size: 15 residues. The CDR3: CASSRGGLDVDEQFF. The CDR3 region has the DNA TGTGCCAGCAGCCGAGGTGGCCTAGACGTGGATGAGCAGTTCTTC.

The chain is built from TRBV30 and TRBJ2-7; TRBD1 matches at 8 bases. Looked up from germline, CDR1 is GTSNPN and CDR2 is SVGIG (reference sequence). With 3 bases clipped from V and 2 bases from J, the junction kept 0 bases outside the gene matches. The CDR3 has 12 amino acids. The CDR3 coding sequence is TGTGCCTGGAGGGACAGGGCCTACGAGCAGTACTTC. Translated: CAWRDRAYEQYF.

This clone has a handful of counts. This chain links TRBV30 with TRBJ1-1, with a tentative D call TRBD1 (6 bases). V shed 8 bases and J shed 6 bases, with 19 bases lying between them. Germline values: CDR1 GTSNPN, CDR2 SVGIG (reference sequence). The CDR3 contains 13 residues. The CDR3 sequence: CARDDRFGAEAFF. The CDR3 DNA reads TGTGCCCGCGACGACAGGTTCGGTGCTGAAGCTTTCTTT.

J is TRBJ2-3 and V is TRBV5-7; tentative D call: TRBD2 (6 bases). TRBV5-7 is an open reading frame whose function is uncertain. The ends were cut back, 5 bases at V and 0 bases at J, with 13 bases in the middle. This CDR3 spans 15 amino acids. CDR3 amino acids: CASRSGGESTDTQYF. The CDR3 nucleotides are TGTGCCAGCAGGTCTGGAGGGGAGAGCACAGATACGCAGTATTTT.

This clone was seen only once. The V gene is TRBV20-1, the J gene TRBJ2-2; D remains unclear. Trimming removed 1 base from V and 6 bases from J, with 3 bases in between. The CDR3 covers 11 residues. CDR1 DFQATT and CDR2 SNEGSKA come from the germline V gene (reference sequence). CDR3 region: CSARASGELFF. In DNA, the CDR3 is TGCAGTGCTAGAGCATCCGGGGAGCTGTTTTTT.

The genes are TRBV28 and TRBJ2-5, with TRBD1 matching over 7 bases. The CDR3 has 15 amino acids. The germline V gene has CDR1 MDHEN and CDR2 SYDVKM. V lost 4 bases and J lost 5; bases outside the gene matches: 10. In DNA form, the CDR3 reads TGTGCCAGCAGTTCACCCTACAGGGGTAAGGAGACCCAGTACTTC. Residues: CASSSPYRGKETQYF.

This clone was recorded only once. The gene calls are TRBV7-8 and TRBJ1-1, with unresolved D. With 5 bases removed from V and 1 base from J, the gap between germline ends came to 8 bases. The CDR3 totals 13 residues. Germline V lookup: CDR1 SGHVS, CDR2 FQNEAQ. The CDR3 loop reads CASSVRGNTEAFF. The CDR3 coding sequence is TGTGCCAGCAGCGTACGGGGGAACACTGAAGCTTTCTTT.

The V call is TRBV19, the J call TRBJ1-2; D remains ambiguous. Trimming left V 6 bases short and J 5 bases short, with 7 bases between. The V gene's germline CDR1 is LNHDA and CDR2 SQIVND (reference sequence). The CDR3 loop spans 11 amino acids. The CDR3 coding sequence is TGTGCCAGTAGGGAGGGATATGGCTACACCTTC. Translated, it gives CASREGYGYTF.